These T cell receptor beta chains were read from a single sample in a study of cytomegalovirus exposure and HLA in healthy donors. Clones were read by immunoSEQ multiplex PCR, and TCRdb kept only the in-frame ones, dropping some. The sample lists 150,000 to 200,000 clones; 85% were seen once. Sequences were obtained from PBMCs. The receptors stem from a man aged 25 to 45 in good health and CMV-seropositive. CDR3s include the opening cysteine and the closing phenylalanine or tryptophan. D genes are given only for firm matches. Only some rows state a clone size, as once, few, many or a class for expanded clones.

j_gene	d_gene	abundance	v_gene	CDR3aa	CDR3nt
TRBJ2-7	TRBD1	.	TRBV6-5	CASSRAQDRGHEQYF	TGTGCCAGCAGCAGAGCCCAGGACAGGGGGCACGAGCAGTACTTC
TRBJ2-5	.	.	TRBV10-3	CAISGPTRTGETQYF	TGTGCCATCAGTGGACCGACTAGAACAGGAGAGACCCAGTACTTC
TRBJ1-4	TRBD1	.	TRBV5-6	CASSRDRGPTNEKLFF	TGTGCCAGCAGCCGGGACAGGGGGCCTACTAATGAAAAACTGTTTTTT
TRBJ2-2	TRBD1	.	TRBV9	CASSVGTGESGELFF	TGTGCCAGCAGCGTAGGAACAGGGGAATCCGGGGAGCTGTTTTTT
TRBJ1-1	.	.	TRBV5-5	CASSLGARTEAFF	TGTGCCAGCAGCTTGGGGGCCCGCACTGAAGCTTTCTTT
TRBJ1-1	.	.	TRBV25-1	CASSGGEAGPRDTEAFF	TGTGCCAGCAGTGGTGGTGAGGCAGGGCCGAGAGACACTGAAGCTTTCTTT
TRBJ1-5	TRBD1	once	TRBV4-1	CASSQEGTDSNQPQHF	TGCGCCAGCAGCCAAGAGGGGACAGATAGCAATCAGCCCCAGCATTTT
TRBJ1-1	TRBD1	once	TRBV5-1	CASSYLGQATEAFF	TGCGCCAGCAGCTACTTGGGACAGGCAACTGAAGCTTTCTTT
TRBJ2-3	.	.	TRBV5-1	CATTPSQGTDTQYF	TGCGCCACCACACCCAGCCAGGGAACAGATACGCAGTATTTT
TRBJ1-6	TRBD1	.	TRBV5-6	CASILAGTGTSGLHF	TGTGCCAGCATCCTGGCGGGGACAGGGACTTCAGGCCTCCACTTT
TRBJ1-2	TRBD1	.	TRBV13	CASSTTGTVYGYTF	TGTGCCAGCAGCACAACCGGGACAGTCTATGGCTACACCTTC
TRBJ1-2	TRBD1	few	TRBV12-5	CASGREAGGLYGYTF	TGTGCTAGTGGACGCGAGGCAGGGGGTCTCTATGGCTACACCTTC
TRBJ2-5	TRBD2	.	TRBV5-4	CASSSLPRGAQETQYF	TGTGCCAGCAGCTCCCTCCCGCGGGGGGCCCAAGAGACCCAGTACTTC
TRBJ1-6	.	.	TRBV5-5	CASSFSGGSNSPLHF	TGTGCCAGCAGCTTCAGTGGCGGAAGTAATTCACCCCTCCACTTT
TRBJ2-7	TRBD1	.	TRBV6-5	CASSRGQGPYEQYF	TGTGCCAGCAGCCGGGGACAGGGGCCCTACGAGCAGTACTTC
TRBJ2-3	TRBD2	.	TRBV27	CASNEIGLASDTQYF	TGTGCCAGCAATGAGATAGGACTAGCGTCAGATACGCAGTATTTT
TRBJ2-7	.	.	TRBV29-1	CSVSEGTDSSYEQYF	TGCAGCGTTTCTGAGGGGACGGACAGCTCCTACGAGCAGTACTTC
TRBJ2-4	.	once	TRBV4-1	CASSQARAGEGGKNIQYF	TGCGCCAGCAGCCAAGCCCGGGCAGGGGAGGGTGGCAAAAACATTCAGTACTTC
TRBJ2-5	.	.	TRBV9	CASSGAETQYF	TGTGCCAGCAGCGGAGCAGAGACCCAGTACTTC
TRBJ1-3	.	.	TRBV9	CASSVAWGGGGNTIYF	TGTGCCAGCAGCGTAGCTTGGGGGGGCGGTGGAAACACCATATATTTT
TRBJ2-3	TRBD2	.	TRBV2	CASFNGLAGATDTQYF	TGTGCCAGCTTTAACGGACTAGCGGGGGCCACAGATACGCAGTATTTT
TRBJ1-1	TRBD1	.	TRBV5-1	CASSLQAGGAGTEAFF	TGCGCCAGCAGCTTGCAGGCAGGGGGCGCAGGGACTGAAGCTTTCTTT
TRBJ1-5	TRBD1	.	TRBV9	CASSVGDSHQPQHF	TGTGCCAGCAGCGTAGGGGACAGCCATCAGCCCCAGCATTTT
TRBJ1-4	TRBD1	.	TRBV2	CASRPGQGAPGDEKLFF	TGTGCCAGCAGACCCGGACAGGGGGCTCCAGGGGATGAAAAACTGTTTTTT
TRBJ1-1	.	.	TRBV5-4	CASSLQGQETEAFF	TGTGCCAGCAGCTTGCAGGGGCAAGAGACTGAAGCTTTCTTT
TRBJ1-5	.	.	TRBV12-5	CASGQDRAQPQHF	TGTGCTAGTGGCCAGGACAGAGCTCAGCCCCAGCATTTT
TRBJ1-2	.	.	TRBV6-5	CASSGVSNYGYTF	TGTGCCAGCTCGGGGGTTTCTAACTATGGCTACACCTTC
TRBJ2-7	.	.	TRBV7-6	CASSLAGANEQYF	TGTGCCAGCAGCTTAGCAGGGGCCAACGAGCAGTACTTC
TRBJ1-5	.	.	TRBV7-6	CASSLEPNSNQPQHF	TGTGCCAGCAGCTTAGAGCCCAATAGCAATCAGCCCCAGCATTTT
TRBJ1-3	.	.	TRBV19	CASSRLVSSGNTIYF	TGTGCCAGTAGTCGACTTGTTAGCTCTGGAAACACCATATATTTT
TRBJ2-7	TRBD2	.	TRBV7-2	CASSSKTSGGALAHEQYF	TGTGCCAGCAGCTCTAAGACTAGCGGGGGGGCCCTGGCGCACGAGCAGTACTTC
TRBJ2-7	.	once	TRBV7-3	CASSSIQGSRTGFLGGEQYF	TGTGCCAGCAGCTCAATACAGGGTAGTAGGACAGGGTTTCTCGGGGGGGAGCAGTACTTC
TRBJ2-2	.	.	TRBV5-6	CASSLWQGMNGELFF	TGTGCCAGCAGCTTGTGGCAGGGTATGAACGGGGAGCTGTTTTTT
TRBJ1-5	.	.	TRBV30	CAWSGQPNQPQHF	TGTGCCTGGAGTGGACAGCCAAATCAGCCCCAGCATTTT
TRBJ2-3	.	.	TRBV11-2	CASSLDQGFDTQYF	TGTGCCAGCAGCTTAGATCAGGGTTTCGATACGCAGTATTTT
TRBJ2-5	.	.	TRBV25-1	CASSPSPTSQETQYF	TGTGCCAGCAGTCCCTCACCGACTAGCCAAGAGACCCAGTACTTC
TRBJ1-2	.	.	TRBV27	CASSPGGARIYGYTF	TGTGCCAGCAGTCCGGGGGGGGCCCGAATCTATGGCTACACCTTC
TRBJ2-7	TRBD2	.	TRBV5-1	CASRGGGLAGNEQYF	TGCGCCAGCCGAGGGGGGGGACTAGCGGGCAACGAGCAGTACTTC
TRBJ1-2	.	few	TRBV7-6	CASSTSGALGGYTF	TGTGCCAGCAGTACCTCAGGGGCTCTGGGGGGCTACACCTTC
TRBJ2-7	TRBD1	.	TRBV29-1	CSVLDRLAYEQYF	TGCAGCGTTTTGGACAGGCTGGCCTACGAGCAGTACTTC
TRBJ2-1	TRBD2	.	TRBV6-4	CASSDSAGGGDEQFF	TGTGCCAGCAGTGACTCGGCGGGGGGGGGCGATGAGCAGTTCTTC
TRBJ2-3	TRBD2	.	TRBV7-3	CASSTGVSGGAPDTQYF	TGTGCCAGCAGTACTGGGGTTAGCGGGGGGGCACCAGATACGCAGTATTTT
TRBJ2-3	.	.	TRBV12-1	CASSPNPGTSSTDTQYF	TGTGCCAGCAGCCCAAACCCCGGGACTAGCAGCACAGATACGCAGTATTTT
TRBJ2-5	TRBD1	.	TRBV13	CASSTGQGGATQYF	TGTGCCAGCAGCACGGGACAGGGAGGTGCGACCCAGTACTTC
TRBJ2-7	.	once	TRBV10-2	CASSEPGMFGSPAYEQYF	TGCGCCAGCAGTGAGCCAGGGATGTTTGGCAGTCCCGCTTACGAGCAGTACTTC
TRBJ1-5	.	.	TRBV19	CASNLVVNQPQHF	TGTGCCAGTAACTTGGTAGTCAATCAGCCCCAGCATTTT
TRBJ2-5	TRBD1	few	TRBV7-9	CASSVTGGKETQYF	TGTGCCAGCAGCGTCACAGGGGGCAAAGAGACCCAGTACTTC
TRBJ1-1	TRBD1	.	TRBV2	CASSEAYRGVTEAFF	TGTGCCAGCAGTGAAGCCTACAGGGGGGTGACTGAAGCTTTCTTT